This TCR beta chain was identified in a study of blood T cell repertoires in COVID-19. The wider study: PBMCs, B-cell-depleted T cells, or T cells were the source of the cDNA or gDNA that made up the material.

The germline V gene encodes CDR1 SGHTA and CDR2 FQGNSA. CDR3 size: 19 residues. V trimming: 5 bases; J trimming: 0 bases; junction bases outside the gene matches: 15. Profiled with immunoSEQ multiplex PCR; TCRdb holds only in-frame clones, not every one. The sample lists about 230,000 clones, approximately 80% occurring once. The sequenced sample was peripheral blood. The sequence was collected from a woman aged 45-65 years with acute or convalescent COVID-19. The rearrangement joins TRBV7-2 to TRBJ2-1; TRBD2 matches 8 bases. The CDR3 DNA follows: TGTGCCAGCAGCCGGAAAGTTAGCGGGACCCCTCGCTCCTACAATGAGCAGTTCTTC. Translated: CASSRKVSGTPRSYNEQFF.